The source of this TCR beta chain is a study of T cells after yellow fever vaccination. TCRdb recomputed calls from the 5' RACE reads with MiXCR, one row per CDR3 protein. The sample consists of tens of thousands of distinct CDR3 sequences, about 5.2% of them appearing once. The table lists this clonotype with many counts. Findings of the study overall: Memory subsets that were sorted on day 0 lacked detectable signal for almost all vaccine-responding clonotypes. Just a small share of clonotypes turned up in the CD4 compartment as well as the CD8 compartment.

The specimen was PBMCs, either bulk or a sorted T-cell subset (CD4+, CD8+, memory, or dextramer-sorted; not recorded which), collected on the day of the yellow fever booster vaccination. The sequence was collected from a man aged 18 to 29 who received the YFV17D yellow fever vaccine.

CDR3 nucleotides: TGCGCCAGCAGCTTGGATGGGAATGAGCAGTTCTTC. It specifies CASSLDGNEQFF. The chain is built from TRBV5-1 and TRBJ2-1, with unresolved D. V dropped 0 bases and J dropped 7 bases, with 5 bases sitting between them. Germline V gene sequence: CDR1 SGHRS, CDR2 YFSETQ. This CDR3 has 12 amino acids.